The 12 T cell receptor beta chains given below trace back to one sample, sequenced in a study of shared clonotypes between healthy human individuals. Data came from immunoSEQ multiplex PCR; TCRdb stores just in-frame clones and leaves some out. Seen here are about 1.5 million clones, nearly 99% observed once, and the top ten hold roughly 0.4%. Sequencing used naive CD4+ T cells sorted from blood. Subset denoted: CD45RA+ positively selected. The receptors stem from a man younger than 40 in good health.

This chain connects TRBV2 to TRBJ2-6; D is unclear. CDR3 length: 17 residues. V was clipped by 5 bases and J by 0 bases, with 14 bases between them. CDR1 and CDR2 from the germline V gene are SNHLY and FYNNEI. The CDR3 bases are TGTGCCAGCAGTTCGACATACGCCCTCTCTGGGGCCAACGTCCTGACTTTC. Translated: CASSSTYALSGANVLTF.

The CDR3 is CASSPGLAGAVEQYF. The CDR3 region has the DNA TGTGCCAGCAGCCCGGGACTAGCGGGAGCTGTCGAGCAGTACTTC. The genes are TRBV5-4 and TRBJ2-7; 14 bases match TRBD2. The germline gives CDR1 SGHNT, CDR2 YYREEE (reference sequence). The V segment lost 4 bases and the J segment 6 bases; nucleotides outside the gene matches: 6. CDR3 length: 15 residues.

This rearrangement joins TRBV28 to TRBJ2-2; D gene unclear. This CDR3 is built from 14 residues. Trimming removed 7 bases from V and 4 bases from J, with 13 bases in between. In germline, CDR1 is MDHEN, CDR2 SYDVKM. Here the CDR3 reads CASIGRLLTGELFF. As DNA, the CDR3 is TGTGCCAGCATCGGTCGGCTCCTCACCGGGGAGCTGTTTTTT.

The V gene is TRBV29-1, the J gene TRBJ2-7; D gene ambiguous. V was pared by 0 bases and J by 2 bases, with 11 bases between. The CDR3 is 14 residues long. Germline CDR1 SQVTM, CDR2 ANQGSEA. CDR3 amino acids: CSVEDMRPPYEQYF. CDR3 bases: TGCAGCGTTGAAGATATGCGGCCCCCCTACGAGCAGTACTTC.

V is TRBV4-3 and J is TRBJ2-2, with 8 bases aligning to TRBD1. The length of the CDR3 is 17 residues. V trimming: 1 base; J trimming: 6 bases; junction bases outside the gene matches: 10. Germline loops: CDR1 LGHNA, CDR2 YSLEER. The CDR3 coding sequence is TGCGCCAGCAGCCAAGGAAGGAGCAGGGGGCGTTCCGGGGAGCTGTTTTTT. Amino acid sequence: CASSQGRSRGRSGELFF.

V gene TRBV5-4 combines with J gene TRBJ2-1, with D perhaps being TRBD1 or TRBD2 (6 bases each). Per germline, CDR1 SGHNT and CDR2 YYREEE (reference sequence). V was shortened by 6 bases and J by 4 bases, with 14 bases between the two germline ends. This CDR3 is 14 amino acids long. The CDR3 loop reads CASTPGGAYNEQFF. The CDR3 bases are TGTGCCAGCACCCCCGGGGGCGCTTACAATGAGCAGTTCTTC. The variable domain in full, with the rest retrieved from reference TRBV5-4 and TRBJ2-1, is ETGVTQSPTHLIKTRGQQVTLRCSSQSGHNTVSWYQQALGQGPQFIFQYYREEENGRGNFPPRFSGLQFPNYSSELNVNALELDDSALYLCASTPGGAYNEQFFGPGTRLTVL.

As concerns this clone: Other DNA sequences within the sample encode an identical CDR3. The V call is TRBV28, the J call TRBJ1-2, with D perhaps matching TRBD1 (5 bases). Germline V gives CDR1 MDHEN, CDR2 SYDVKM. Trimming cost V 6 bases and J 2 bases, with 10 bases left between them. The CDR3 has 13 amino acids. The CDR3 nucleotides are TGTGCCAGCAGAGAGACAGCAAACTATGGCTACACCTTC. This codes for CASRETANYGYTF.

This sequence joins TRBV27 and TRBJ1-1; TRBD1 agrees at 10 bases. J was trimmed by 3 bases and V by 6 bases; bases with no gene match: 13. The CDR3 length is 17 residues. Per the germline V gene, CDR1 is MNHEY and CDR2 is SMNVEV (reference sequence). DNA for the CDR3: TGTGCCAGCAGCCGGGACAGGGGAGCCGGGTGGGACACTGAAGCTTTCTTT. It translates to CASSRDRGAGWDTEAFF.

The rearrangement joins TRBV5-8 to TRBJ1-4, with D unresolved. Trimming shortened V by 2 bases and J by 7 bases, and 9 bases separated the two germline ends. This CDR3 contains 13 residues. CDR1 and CDR2 from the germline V gene are SGHTS and YDEGEE. The CDR3 DNA reads as TGTGCCAGCAGCTTTAGACGGTTTGAAAAACTGTTTTTT. Its protein product is CASSFRRFEKLFF.

The gene calls are TRBV27 and TRBJ2-1, with TRBD2 identical over 7 bases. The CDR3 has 17 amino acids. Germline values: CDR1 MNHEY, CDR2 SMNVEV (reference sequence). After removal of 8 bases from V and 0 bases from J, the junction contained 13 bases not matched to a gene. The CDR3 DNA is TGTGCCAGCCGCTTGGGAGGGGATATCCTCTCCTACAATGAGCAGTTCTTC. The encoded protein is CASRLGGDILSYNEQFF.

The chain has TRBV19 and TRBJ1-5, with 7 bases that match TRBD1. Germline V CDR1 and CDR2: LNHDA, SQIVND (reference sequence). The CDR3 is 14 amino acids. J was trimmed by 0 bases and V by 6 bases; bases with no gene match: 2. This chain's CDR3 is CASRRDSSNQPQHF. The CDR3 region has the DNA TGTGCCAGTAGAAGGGACAGTAGCAATCAGCCCCAGCATTTT.

The chain has TRBV5-1 and TRBJ2-1; 7 nucleotides line up with TRBD2. CDR3 length: 16 residues. Germline V CDR1 and CDR2: SGHRS, YFSETQ. The V and J ends lost 4 bases and 6 bases, in that order; junction bases with no gene match: 13. The CDR3, as DNA: TGCGCCAGCAGCCCGGGGACTACCCTATCCAGCAATGAGCAGTTCTTC. This translates into CASSPGTTLSSNEQFF.